The rows below give T cell receptor beta chains drawn from one sample of a study of T-cell reconstitution after alpha-beta-depleted transplantation in children. In TCRdb, the PCR reads were re-called with MiXCR into one record per CDR3 protein. The table includes about 590,000 distinct CDR3 sequences, approximately 13% detected once. Sequences were derived from PBMCs, mostly from graft donor cells, sampled 360 days after TCRalphabeta/CD19-depleted stem cell transplant. These receptors were taken from a male patient younger than 18 who had a stem cell transplant for acute myeloid leukemia, so the T cells may come from the graft donor. The CDR3 runs from the conserved cysteine through the conserved F or W. D genes are given only for firm matches. Rows may omit the clone size; those that give it use once, few, many or a size class.

D: -
J: TRBJ2-2
V: TRBV7-5
size: -
DNA: -
CDR3: CISVPEASPGPPNTGELFF

D: -
J: TRBJ2-7
V: TRBV14
size: -
DNA: TGTGCCAGCAGCCAAGCAGCAGGGGACCCCTACGAGCAGTACTTC
CDR3: CASSQAAGDPYEQYF

D: -
J: TRBJ2-7
V: TRBV20-1
size: -
DNA: TGCCGAGGCGGGGATTCCTACGAGCAGTACTTC
CDR3: CRGGDSYEQYF

D: TRBD2
J: TRBJ2-7
V: TRBV28
size: -
DNA: TGTGCCAGCAGCTCCCCCCCGACTAGCGGGAGTCCTACAGAGGAATACTCCTACGAGCAGTACTTC
CDR3: CASSSPPTSGSPTEEYSYEQYF

D: -
J: TRBJ2-3
V: TRBV7-7
size: -
DNA: TGTGCTAGCAGCCCGGGCACCCATAGCACAGATACGCAGTATTTT
CDR3: CASSPGTHSTDTQYF

D: -
J: TRBJ2-2
V: TRBV6-1
size: -
DNA: TGTGCCAGCACGCGCGGAAACACCGGGGAGCTGTTTTTT
CDR3: CASTRGNTGELFF

D: -
J: TRBJ1-1
V: TRBV5-1
size: -
DNA: TGCGCCAGCAGCTTGGGCTCGGGAGGGAGCACTGAAGCTTTCTTT
CDR3: CASSLGSGGSTEAFF

D: -
J: TRBJ1-1
V: TRBV12-3/TRBV12-4
size: -
DNA: TGTGCCAGCAGTTTTATCGTGAACACTGAAGCTTTCTTT
CDR3: CASSFIVNTEAFF

D: -
J: TRBJ2-2
V: TRBV9
size: few
DNA: TGTGCCAGTTCGACGGGCAGCGGCCGAGTACTTAACACCGGGGAGCTGTTTTTT
CDR3: CASSTGSGRVLNTGELFF

D: TRBD1
J: TRBJ2-3
V: TRBV7-3
size: few
DNA: TGTGCCAGCAGCGTCTCATTGGGGTCCGACAGGGGGCGAACAGATACGCAGTATTTT
CDR3: CASSVSLGSDRGRTDTQYF

D: -
J: TRBJ1-4
V: TRBV9
size: -
DNA: TGTGCCAGTCTCTATGAAAAACTGTTTTTT
CDR3: CASLYEKLFF

D: -
J: TRBJ2-1
V: TRBV12-3/TRBV12-4
size: -
DNA: TGTGCCAGCAGTACCCCGGGACAGGGATGGACTAGCTGGCACAATGAGCAGTTCTTC
CDR3: CASSTPGQGWTSWHNEQFF

D: -
J: TRBJ2-1
V: TRBV7-9
size: few
DNA: TGTGCCAGCAGCTTAGGGGTACGATTCTACAATGAGCAGTTCTTC
CDR3: CASSLGVRFYNEQFF

D: -
J: TRBJ2-5
V: TRBV20-1
size: -
DNA: TGCAGTGCGGGAGAAAAGGGCCAAGAGACCCAGTACTTC
CDR3: CSAGEKGQETQYF

D: TRBD2
J: TRBJ2-1
V: TRBV4-2
size: -
DNA: TGTGCCAGCAGCCAGTACCTAGCGGGAGGGGTCAATGAGCAGTTCTTC
CDR3: CASSQYLAGGVNEQFF

D: TRBD2
J: TRBJ2-1
V: TRBV20-1
size: -
DNA: TGCAGTGCTAGGCGGACAGGGACGACTAGCGGGAGGCACAATGAGCAGTTCTTC
CDR3: CSARRTGTTSGRHNEQFF

D: TRBD2
J: TRBJ2-1
V: TRBV5-5
size: many
DNA: TGTGCCAGCAGCTTCCGTGCTAGCGGGATTTGGTATGAGCAGTTCTTC
CDR3: CASSFRASGIWYEQFF

D: -
J: TRBJ2-3
V: TRBV12-3/TRBV12-4
size: many
DNA: TGTGCCAGCAGTTTACCCCTAGGACACCTTCGCACAGATACGCAGTATTTT
CDR3: CASSLPLGHLRTDTQYF

D: -
J: TRBJ2-1
V: TRBV15
size: -
DNA: TGTGCCACCAGCAGAGCGTGGAGCAATGAGCAGTTCTTC
CDR3: CATSRAWSNEQFF

D: -
J: TRBJ2-1
V: TRBV7-3
size: few
DNA: TGTGCCAGCAGCCCGCAGTGGAGGGAGGGGGTCAATGAGCAGTTCTTC
CDR3: CASSPQWREGVNEQFF

D: -
J: TRBJ2-1
V: TRBV7-2
size: few
DNA: TGTGCCAGCACCCTAGCGTTCAGCTCCTACAATGAGCAGTTCTTC
CDR3: CASTLAFSSYNEQFF

D: -
J: TRBJ2-7
V: TRBV6-2/TRBV6-3
size: many
DNA: TGTGCCAGCAGTTTCGGGCACGAGCAGTACTTC
CDR3: CASSFGHEQYF

D: TRBD2
J: TRBJ2-7
V: TRBV20-1
size: few
DNA: TGCAGTGCCACGCTTTTGCGGGAGGGGGGTATGGGACAGCAGTACTTC
CDR3: CSATLLREGGMGQQYF

D: TRBD2
J: TRBJ2-1
V: TRBV29-1
size: -
DNA: TGCAGCGTCCCTATCAGACTAGCGGGACGGGATGAGCAGTTCTTC
CDR3: CSVPIRLAGRDEQFF

D: -
J: TRBJ2-3
V: TRBV12-3/TRBV12-4
size: few
DNA: TGTGCCACCTCTTGGGCAGGGGACGTGACAGATACGCAGTATTTT
CDR3: CATSWAGDVTDTQYF

D: -
J: TRBJ1-5
V: TRBV25-1
size: -
DNA: TGTGCCAGTTCACTTTTTTCTTCTCAGCCCCAGCATTTT
CDR3: CASSLFSSQPQHF

D: -
J: TRBJ2-5
V: TRBV14
size: -
DNA: TGTGCCAGCAGCCAACCAGGGACTCCGGATGGGACCCAGTACTTC
CDR3: CASSQPGTPDGTQYF

D: -
J: TRBJ1-6
V: TRBV20-1
size: -
DNA: TGCAGTGCTAGGGGACTTACAGGAAACTCCTATAATTCACCCCTCCACTTT
CDR3: CSARGLTGNSYNSPLHF

D: -
J: TRBJ2-5
V: TRBV29-1
size: -
DNA: TGCAGCGCCCGTAGGAGTCGGGGACAAGAGACCCAGTACTTC
CDR3: CSARRSRGQETQYF

D: -
J: TRBJ2-7
V: TRBV7-8
size: -
DNA: TGTGCCAGCAGCTCTTTGTTAGGAGCCGAATACTACGAGCAGTACTTC
CDR3: CASSSLLGAEYYEQYF